This TCR beta chain was documented in a study of blood T cells in healthy people across ages. Worth noting for this clonotype: No antigen is known for it.

Every donor contributed roughly 10 milliliters of peripheral blood by blood draw. Study observations and caveats: In long-lived donors, naive CD4+ cell counts and diversity exceeded those of aged donors. Estimates of diversity drawn from one million T cells were considered underestimates. No conclusive comparison of naive versus antigen-experienced cells was possible with unsorted PBMCs.

Germline CDR1 and CDR2: DFQATT and SNEGSKA (reference sequence). The CDR3 is 13 residues long. Trimming pared 5 bases from V and 5 bases from J, leaving 13 bases between. A second PCR, run for roughly 7 to 12 cycles, used a sample-barcoded 5' primer plus a J-beta primer mix. TCRdb reanalysed the 5' RACE reads using MiXCR and keeps one entry per CDR3 protein. The data show over a million distinct CDR3 sequences, approximately 38% seen once. The chain employs TRBV20-1 and TRBJ2-1; D may be TRBD1 or TRBD2 (5 bases each). Sequenced material: blood. The sequence derives from a woman under 30 in good health. CDR3 nucleotide sequence: TGCAGTGCTGGGGGAGCTGCCCACAATGAGCAGTTCTTC. Translation gives CSAGGAAHNEQFF.